This T cell receptor beta chain was captured by sequencing in a study of CD8 T cells in Susac syndrome. The CDR3 runs 18 residues. The germline gives CDR1 SGHRS, CDR2 YFSETQ. Germline trimming cut 0 bases from V and 4 bases from J; bases unmatched to any gene: 13. Random-hexamer reverse transcription was applied to about 0.45 to 1 ug RNA. Each CDR3 protein gets one entry after TCRdb re-called the immunoSEQ multiplex PCR reads with MiXCR. This sample yields 150,000 to 200,000 distinct CDR3 sequences, of which approximately 93% are seen a single time; roughly 0.1% belongs to the top ten. The receptor was derived from a human donor with multiple sclerosis. The chain joins TRBV5-1 to TRBJ2-7; 10 bases are a match to TRBD2. Material: CD4+ T cells from PBMCs. In nucleotides, the CDR3 is TGCGCCAGCAGCTTGGGTCTCAGCGCTAGCGGGAGACCATACGAGCAGTACTTC. Encoded protein: CASSLGLSASGRPYEQYF.